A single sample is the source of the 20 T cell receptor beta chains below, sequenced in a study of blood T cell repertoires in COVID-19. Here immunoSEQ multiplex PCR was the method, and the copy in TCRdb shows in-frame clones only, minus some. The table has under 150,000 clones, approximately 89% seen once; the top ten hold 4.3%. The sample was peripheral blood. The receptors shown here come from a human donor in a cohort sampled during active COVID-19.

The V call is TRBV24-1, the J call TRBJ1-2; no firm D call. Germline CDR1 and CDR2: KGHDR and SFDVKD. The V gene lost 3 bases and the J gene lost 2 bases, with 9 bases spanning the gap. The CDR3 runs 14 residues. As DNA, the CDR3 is TGTGCCACCAGTGATACAATCAGAAACTATGGCTACACCTTC. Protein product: CATSDTIRNYGYTF.

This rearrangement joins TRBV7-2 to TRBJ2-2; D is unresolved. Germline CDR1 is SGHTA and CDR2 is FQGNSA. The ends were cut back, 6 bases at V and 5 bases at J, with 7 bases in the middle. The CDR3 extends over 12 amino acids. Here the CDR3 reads CASRSVTGELFF. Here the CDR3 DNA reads TGTGCCAGCAGGAGCGTTACCGGGGAGCTGTTTTTT.

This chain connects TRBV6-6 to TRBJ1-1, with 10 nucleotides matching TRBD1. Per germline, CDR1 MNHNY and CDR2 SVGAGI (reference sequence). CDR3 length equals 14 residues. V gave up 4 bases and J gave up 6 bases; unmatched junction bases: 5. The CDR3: CASSSGTGASEAFF. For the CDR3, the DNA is TGTGCCAGCAGTTCCGGGACAGGGGCTTCTGAAGCTTTCTTT.

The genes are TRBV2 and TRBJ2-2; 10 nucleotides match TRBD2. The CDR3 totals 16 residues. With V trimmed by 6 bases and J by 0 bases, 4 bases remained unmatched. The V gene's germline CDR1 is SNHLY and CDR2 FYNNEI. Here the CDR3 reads CASRGLAAPNTGELFF. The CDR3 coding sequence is TGTGCCAGCAGAGGACTAGCGGCCCCGAACACCGGGGAGCTGTTTTTT.

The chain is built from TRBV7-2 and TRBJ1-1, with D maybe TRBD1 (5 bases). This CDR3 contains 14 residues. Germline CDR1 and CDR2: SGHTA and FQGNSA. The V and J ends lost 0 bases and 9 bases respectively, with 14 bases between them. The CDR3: CASSLALSDIQAFF. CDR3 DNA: TGTGCCAGCAGCTTAGCGCTGTCGGACATTCAAGCTTTCTTT.

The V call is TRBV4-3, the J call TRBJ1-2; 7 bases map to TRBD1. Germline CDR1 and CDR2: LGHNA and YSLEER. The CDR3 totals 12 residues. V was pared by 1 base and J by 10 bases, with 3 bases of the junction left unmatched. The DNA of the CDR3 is TGCGCCAGCAGCCAAGCGACAGGGCCCTACACCTTC. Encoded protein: CASSQATGPYTF.

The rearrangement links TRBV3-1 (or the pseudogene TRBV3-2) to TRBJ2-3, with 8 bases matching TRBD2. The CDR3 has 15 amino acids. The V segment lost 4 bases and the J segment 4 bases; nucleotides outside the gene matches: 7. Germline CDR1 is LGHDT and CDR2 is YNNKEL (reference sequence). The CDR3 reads CASSPWSGGADTQYF. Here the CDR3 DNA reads TGTGCCAGCAGCCCCTGGAGCGGGGGCGCAGATACGCAGTATTTT.

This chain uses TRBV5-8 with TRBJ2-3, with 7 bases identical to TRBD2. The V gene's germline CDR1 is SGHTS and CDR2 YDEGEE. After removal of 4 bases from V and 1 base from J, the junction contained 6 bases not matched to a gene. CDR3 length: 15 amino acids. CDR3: CASSPGLDRTDTQYF. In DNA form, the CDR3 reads TGTGCCAGCAGCCCAGGACTAGACCGCACAGATACGCAGTATTTT.

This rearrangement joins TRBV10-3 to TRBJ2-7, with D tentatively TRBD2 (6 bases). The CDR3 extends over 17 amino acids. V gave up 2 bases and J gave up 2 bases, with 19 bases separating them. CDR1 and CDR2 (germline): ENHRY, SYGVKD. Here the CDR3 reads CAISESGRGQDAYEQYF. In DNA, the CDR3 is TGTGCCATCAGTGAGAGTGGGCGGGGTCAGGATGCCTACGAGCAGTACTTC.

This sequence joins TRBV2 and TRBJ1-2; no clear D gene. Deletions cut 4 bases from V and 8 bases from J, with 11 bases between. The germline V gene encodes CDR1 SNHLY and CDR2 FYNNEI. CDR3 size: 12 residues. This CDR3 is CASSAVIRGYTF. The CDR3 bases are TGTGCCAGCAGTGCAGTCATCAGGGGCTACACCTTC.

The DNA for the CDR3 is TGCGCCACCAGAAGTGGGGGGGATCAGCCCCAGCATTTT. It codes for CATRSGGDQPQHF. V and J are TRBV5-1 and TRBJ1-5; D might be TRBD1 (5 bases). The CDR3 covers 13 residues. CDR1 and CDR2 (germline): SGHRS, YFSETQ. V lost 9 bases and J lost 5, with 15 bases in between.

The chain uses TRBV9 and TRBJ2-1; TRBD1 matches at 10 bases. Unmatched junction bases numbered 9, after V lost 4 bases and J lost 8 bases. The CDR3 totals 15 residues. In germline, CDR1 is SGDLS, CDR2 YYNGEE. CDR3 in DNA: TGTGCCAGCAGCTTAGGGACAGGGGTAAGAGATGAGCAGTTCTTC. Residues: CASSLGTGVRDEQFF. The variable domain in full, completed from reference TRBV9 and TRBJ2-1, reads DSGVTQTPKHLITATGQRVTLRCSPRSGDLSVYWYQQSLDQGLQFLIQYYNGEERAKGNILERFSAQQFPDLHSELNLSSLELGDSALYFCASSLGTGVRDEQFFGPGTRLTVL.

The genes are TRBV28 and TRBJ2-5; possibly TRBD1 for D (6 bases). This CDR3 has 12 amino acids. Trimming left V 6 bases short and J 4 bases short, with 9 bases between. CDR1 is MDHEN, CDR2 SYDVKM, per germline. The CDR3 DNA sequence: TGTGCCAGCAGGCAGGGGTTAGAGACCCAGTACTTC. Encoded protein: CASRQGLETQYF.

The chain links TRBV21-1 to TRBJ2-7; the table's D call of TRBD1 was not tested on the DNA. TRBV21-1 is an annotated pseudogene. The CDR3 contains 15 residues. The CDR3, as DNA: TGTGCCAGCACCTTGTCCACAGGTGACTCCTACGAGCAGTACGTC. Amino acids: CASTLSTGDSYEQYV.

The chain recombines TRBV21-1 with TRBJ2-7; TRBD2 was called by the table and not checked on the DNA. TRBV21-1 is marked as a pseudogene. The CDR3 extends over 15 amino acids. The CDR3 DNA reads TGTGCCAGCAGCCCAGCGGGAGGTCCAACCTACGAGCAGTACGTC. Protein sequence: CASSPAGGPTYEQYV.

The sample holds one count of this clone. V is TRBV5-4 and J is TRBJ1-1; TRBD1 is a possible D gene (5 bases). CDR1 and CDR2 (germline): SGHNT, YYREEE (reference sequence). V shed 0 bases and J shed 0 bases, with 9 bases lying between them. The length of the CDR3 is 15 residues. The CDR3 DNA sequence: TGTGCCAGCAGCTTGGCGCAGGGAATGAACACTGAAGCTTTCTTT. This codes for CASSLAQGMNTEAFF.

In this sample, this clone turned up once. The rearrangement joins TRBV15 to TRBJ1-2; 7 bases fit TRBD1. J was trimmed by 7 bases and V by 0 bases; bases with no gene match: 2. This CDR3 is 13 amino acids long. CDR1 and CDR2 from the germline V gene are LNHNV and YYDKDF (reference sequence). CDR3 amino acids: CATSREYRGGYTF. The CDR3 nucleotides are TGTGCCACCAGCAGAGAGTACAGGGGTGGCTACACCTTC. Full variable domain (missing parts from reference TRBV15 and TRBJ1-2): DAMVIQNPRYQVTQFGKPVTLSCSQTLNHNVMYWYQQKSSQAPKLLFHYYDKDFNNEADTPDNFQSRRPNTSFCFLDIRSPGLGDTAMYLCATSREYRGGYTFGSGTRLTVV.

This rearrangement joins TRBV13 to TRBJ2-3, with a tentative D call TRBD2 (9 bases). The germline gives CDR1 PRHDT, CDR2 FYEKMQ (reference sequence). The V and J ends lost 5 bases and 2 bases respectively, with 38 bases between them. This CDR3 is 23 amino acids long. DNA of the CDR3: TGTGCCAGCAGCGCCACAGGGGGAAGGGCGGGAGGGCCGTTCCTGCCCCTCACAGATACGCAGTATTTT. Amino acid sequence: CASSATGGRAGGPFLPLTDTQYF.

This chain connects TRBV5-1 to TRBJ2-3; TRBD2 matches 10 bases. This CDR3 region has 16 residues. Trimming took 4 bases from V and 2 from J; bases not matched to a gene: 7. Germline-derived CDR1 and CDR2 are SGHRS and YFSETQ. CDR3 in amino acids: CASSLGLATYTDTQYF. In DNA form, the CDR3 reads TGCGCCAGCAGCCTGGGACTAGCGACCTACACAGATACGCAGTATTTT.

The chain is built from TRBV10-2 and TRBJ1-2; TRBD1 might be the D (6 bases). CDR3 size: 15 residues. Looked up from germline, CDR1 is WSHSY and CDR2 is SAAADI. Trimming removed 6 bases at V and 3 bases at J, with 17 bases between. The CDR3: CASSGGAGFDYGYTF. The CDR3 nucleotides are TGCGCCAGCAGCGGGGGGGCAGGGTTTGACTATGGCTACACCTTC.